The rows below give T cell receptor beta chains drawn from one sample of a study of shared clonotypes between healthy human individuals. Libraries were prepared by immunoSEQ multiplex PCR; TCRdb keeps only in-frame clonotypes and omits some of them. Of around 510,000 clones in the sample, about 96% are singletons; the top ten hold around 0.066%. Sequenced material: naive CD4+ T cells sorted from blood. Receptors were obtained from a woman between 25 and 40 years old in good health. Both conserved end residues are part of each CDR3.

V: TRBV5-1; J: TRBJ1-4; CDR3: CASSFRSNEKLFF
V: TRBV4-1; J: TRBJ2-7; CDR3: CASSQDRHVYEQYF
V: TRBV28; J: TRBJ1-5; CDR3: CASSFDRVVNQPQHF
V: TRBV18; J: TRBJ2-3; CDR3: CASSPYSELTDTQYF
V: TRBV5-1; J: TRBJ1-1; CDR3: CASSLRFPVRKAFF
V: TRBV28; J: TRBJ1-2; CDR3: CASSKDRVNYGYTF
V: TRBV7-8; J: TRBJ1-4; CDR3: CATGGRVSEKLFF
V: TRBV5-1; J: TRBJ2-1; CDR3: CASSPQWTSGGDEQFF
V: TRBV6-6; J: TRBJ2-3; CDR3: CASTSRAGTRPDTQYF
V: TRBV28; J: TRBJ1-1; CDR3: CASSSPALGRANTEAFF
V: TRBV2; J: TRBJ2-1; CDR3: CASSEISGRANEQFF
V: TRBV9; J: TRBJ2-6; CDR3: CASSVDRGYSGANVLTF
V: TRBV7-9; J: TRBJ1-1; CDR3: CASSGAEGMNTEAFF
V: TRBV5-1; J: TRBJ2-5; CDR3: CASSSGTSGSLLETQYF
V: TRBV29-1; J: TRBJ1-4; CDR3: CSVVRIPKYEKLFF